This TCR beta chain was sequenced for a study of vaccination and CD4 T cells after COVID-19. Treatment denoted: roughly 10-day PBMC culture with coronavirus spike peptide pools or control peptides (ViraFEST assay). The Oncomine TCR Beta short-read assay sequenced DNA from cultured CD4+ T cells. Each CDR3 protein is one row after TCRdb ran MiXCR on the PCR reads. The profile shows under 15,000 distinct CDR3 sequences, about two fifths of them singletons. This clonotype was picked up a small number of times. Its antigen is currently unknown. Source: CD4+ T cells from blood, cultured in vitro, taken before SARS-CoV-2 vaccination. The sequence was collected from a human donor who had recovered from COVID-19.

The CDR3 region is CASSLDREGTQYF. DNA for the CDR3: TGTGCCAGCAGCCTGGACAGGGAAGGGACCCAGTACTTC. The chain combines TRBV2 with TRBJ2-5; TRBD1 matches at 8 bases. Trimming cost V 6 bases and J 7 bases; bases outside gene matches: 7. Germline V lookup: CDR1 SNHLY, CDR2 FYNNEI. The CDR3 has 13 amino acids.